The 20 T cell receptor beta chains presented below share a single source sample, sequenced in a study of regulatory T cells in long-lasting Graves disease. Time point in this sample: newly diagnosed GD, antithyroid drugs for less than 3 months. RNA isolated from PBMCs was used to make the TCR library. Investigators prepared the TCR beta libraries by applying iRepertoire HTBI primers and Arm-PCR of CDR3 regions. From the multiplex PCR reads, TCRdb called clonotypes with MiXCR, one entry per CDR3 protein. The sample gives roughly 410,000 distinct CDR3 sequences, roughly 15% of which show up once; about 7.8% is in the top ten. This sample was shared with a second study, whose subject was T cells in Graves' hyperthyroidism and ophthalmopathy.

The sample here was peripheral blood mononuclear cells (PBMCs), taken at new diagnosis, from a patient treated with antithyroid drugs. The receptors stem from a woman between 35 and 50 years old with Graves disease.

This clonotype appeared many times. V is TRBV12-3 or TRBV12-4 and J is TRBJ1-1, with D hard to call. The CDR3 sequence is 12 residues long. Trimming shortened V by 3 bases and J by 7 bases, and 9 bases separated the two germline ends. The CDR3 loop is CASSLGGREAFF. DNA of the CDR3: TGTGCCAGCAGTTTGGGCGGGCGTGAAGCTTTCTTT.

This clonotype was detected ten times or more. Here the CDR3 reads CASSEFRTVGYEQYF. For the CDR3, the DNA is TGTGCCAGCAGTGAATTTAGGACAGTTGGGTACGAGCAGTACTTC. The V gene is TRBV6-1, the J gene TRBJ2-7; weak D call: TRBD1 (6 bases). Per the germline V gene, CDR1 is MNHNS and CDR2 is SASEGT. V was shortened by 2 bases and J by 4 bases, with 15 bases between the two germline ends. CDR3 length: 15 amino acids.

The J gene is TRBJ2-1, the V gene TRBV12-3 or TRBV12-4; TRBD1 matches 7 bases. The CDR3 has 13 amino acids. V was clipped by 7 bases and J by 15 bases; unmatched bases: 15. The CDR3 here is CASNALYGQVGFF. The CDR3, as DNA: TGTGCCAGCAATGCCCTTTATGGACAGGTTGGGTTCTTC.

This clonotype occurred many times. This chain links TRBV19 with TRBJ2-1; D is possibly TRBD1 or TRBD2 (5 bases each). CDR1 LNHDA and CDR2 SQIVND come from the germline V gene (reference sequence). This CDR3 has 13 amino acids. V lost 6 bases, J lost 6 bases, and 12 bases lay in between. CDR3 DNA sequence: TGTGCCAGTAGCCGGGACGGCGCCAATGAGCAGTTCTTC. Its translation is CASSRDGANEQFF.

In its sample, this clonotype was seen many times. The gene calls are TRBV7-8 and TRBJ2-1, with 7 bases that match TRBD1. The length of the CDR3 is 16 residues. V gave up 5 bases and J gave up 3 bases; unmatched junction bases: 10. From germline, CDR1 is SGHVS and CDR2 FQNEAQ. The CDR3 DNA sequence: TGTGCCAGCAGCCCTCGGGACAGATCAATCTACAATGAGCAGTTCTTC. Its protein is CASSPRDRSIYNEQFF.

This clonotype was detected only a few times. The chain combines TRBV19 with TRBJ1-4; 10 positions match TRBD1. CDR3 length equals 15 residues. V shed 6 bases and J 7 bases; nucleotides not matched to a gene: 8. Germline CDR1 is LNHDA and CDR2 is SQIVND (reference sequence). CDR3 amino acids: CASSQTGGFGEKLFF. DNA of the CDR3: TGTGCCAGTAGCCAGACAGGGGGCTTTGGTGAAAAACTGTTTTTT.

The V gene is TRBV20-1, the J gene TRBJ2-5; D call uncertain. The CDR3 spans 16 residues. Germline values: CDR1 DFQATT, CDR2 SNEGSKA (reference sequence). The V end was cut by 0 bases, the J end by 1 base, with 15 bases between. The CDR3 loop reads CSARDLRNSGQETQYF. CDR3 DNA sequence: TGCAGTGCTAGAGATCTCCGAAACTCAGGCCAAGAGACCCAGTACTTC.

Comments on this clonotype: The junction differs from germline at one of its ends, possibly a read error. This chain uses TRBV7-9 with TRBJ2-5; D gene uncertain. The CDR3 sequence is 15 residues long. Per the germline V gene, CDR1 is SEHNR and CDR2 is FQNEAQ (reference sequence). For the CDR3, the DNA is TGCGCCAGCAGCCCGAAGGAGATCCAAGAGGAAACCCAGTACTTC. This translates into CASSPKEIQEETQYF.

This clonotype was seen at least ten times. This chain connects TRBV12-3 or TRBV12-4 to TRBJ2-7; maybe TRBD2 (5 bases). V was shortened by 5 bases and J by 0 bases, with 11 bases between the two germline ends. This CDR3 is built from 14 residues. This CDR3 reads CASSPDWTSYEQYF. The DNA of the CDR3 is TGTGCCAGCAGTCCGGACTGGACCTCCTACGAGCAGTACTTC.

The chain joins TRBV15 to TRBJ2-1; unclear D gene. Germline CDR1 and CDR2: LNHNV and YYDKDF (reference sequence). Deletions cut 0 bases from V and 5 bases from J, with 11 bases between. CDR3 length: 15 amino acids. Here the CDR3 reads CATSRDPGPHNEQFF. In DNA, the CDR3 is TGTGCCACCAGCAGAGATCCCGGACCTCACAATGAGCAGTTCTTC.

This clonotype was detected ten times or more. The chain couples TRBV7-9 to TRBJ2-5, with no clear D. CDR3 size: 14 residues. Trimming cost V 4 bases and J 5 bases, with 14 bases left between them. Germline V gives CDR1 SEHNR, CDR2 FQNEAQ (reference sequence). Written as DNA, the CDR3 is TGTGCCAGCAGCTCGACCCTCACCCGGGAGACCCAGTACTTC. Translation gives CASSSTLTRETQYF.

This clonotype was found many times. V usage is TRBV7-3 and J usage is TRBJ2-1, with 13 bases fitting TRBD2. This CDR3 spans 16 amino acids. V shed 6 bases, J shed 6 bases, and the junction held 8 bases outside the gene matches. CDR1 and CDR2 (germline): SGHTA, FQGTGA. The CDR3 reads CASSPTSGRAGNEQFF. The CDR3 bases are TGTGCCAGCAGTCCTACTAGCGGGAGGGCAGGCAATGAGCAGTTCTTC.

In regard to this clonotype: A much bigger clone sits one base away, suggesting this may be a read error. The chain employs TRBV5-1 and TRBJ2-3; D call uncertain. Germline-derived CDR1 and CDR2 are SGHRS and YFSETQ. V shed 2 bases and J shed 4 bases, with 8 bases lying between them. This CDR3 has 13 amino acids. The CDR3 coding sequence is TGCGCCAGCAGCTTAGAAGAGCCAGATACGCAGTATTTT. Translated, it gives CASSLEEPDTQYF.

This clonotype was recorded at least ten times. The chain employs TRBV5-1 and TRBJ2-7; maybe TRBD2 (5 bases). Germline V gene sequence: CDR1 SGHRS, CDR2 YFSETQ. V lost 0 bases and J 5 bases, leaving 6 bases between the germline ends. This CDR3 spans 12 amino acids. This CDR3 is CASSLGSDEQYF. CDR3 sequence (DNA): TGCGCCAGCAGCTTGGGTAGCGACGAGCAGTACTTC.

This clonotype has a handful of counts. Possible read error: a much larger clone is one base away. The rearrangement links TRBV28 to TRBJ2-3; perhaps TRBD2 as D (6 bases). The CDR3 loop spans 15 amino acids. Looked up from germline, CDR1 is MDHEN and CDR2 is SYDVKM. Trimming removed 10 bases at V and 4 bases at J, with 21 bases between. The chain's CDR3 is CATLVGPGLADTQYF. The DNA for the CDR3 is TGTGCCACCCTAGTAGGGCCGGGACTGGCAGATACGCAGTATTTT.

This clonotype was picked up many times. V and J are TRBV7-8 and TRBJ2-7, with D tentatively TRBD2 (5 bases). CDR3 length equals 13 residues. Germline V gives CDR1 SGHVS, CDR2 FQNEAQ. V was shortened by 3 bases and J by 3 bases, with 9 bases between the two germline ends. CDR3 DNA sequence: TGTGCCAGCAGCTTTACCGGGGACTACGAGCAGTACTTC. It encodes CASSFTGDYEQYF. Using reference TRBV7-8 and TRBJ2-7 for the parts outside the CDR3, the full variable domain is GAGVSQSPRYKVAKRGQDVALRCDPISGHVSLFWYQQALGQGPEFLTYFQNEAQLDKSGLPSDRFFAERPEGSVSTLKIQRTQQEDSAVYLCASSFTGDYEQYFGPGTRLTVT.

This clonotype was counted a few times. The V and J genes are TRBV7-9 and TRBJ1-1; tentatively, D is TRBD1 (5 bases). There are 16 residues in the CDR3. Trimming removed 7 bases at V and 0 bases at J, with 18 bases between. Germline V gene data show CDR1 as SEHNR and CDR2 as FQNEAQ (reference sequence). CDR3 DNA sequence: TGTGCCAGCACCCAACTAGGCGGGGGGATGAACACTGAAGCTTTCTTT. Protein sequence: CASTQLGGGMNTEAFF.

The V gene is TRBV9, the J gene TRBJ2-3; 11 bases agree with TRBD2. V trimming: 3 bases; J trimming: 6 bases; junction bases outside the gene matches: 6. Germline V gene data show CDR1 as SGDLS and CDR2 as YYNGEE. This CDR3 region has 15 residues. The DNA of the CDR3 is TGTGCCAGCAGCGGTAGCGGGAGGGGTTTGGATACGCAGTATTTT. Protein product: CASSGSGRGLDTQYF.

There are many counts of this clonotype. The V call is TRBV19, the J call TRBJ1-2; a weak D match, TRBD1 (6 bases). Per germline, CDR1 LNHDA and CDR2 SQIVND (reference sequence). V lost 3 bases to trimming and J lost 7 bases, with 24 bases between them. The CDR3 consists of 17 residues. CDR3 in DNA: TGTGCCAGTAGTATCCACACAACGACAGGTCCTGCGGGTGGCTACACCTTC. The encoded protein is CASSIHTTTGPAGGYTF. The variable domain in full, completed from reference TRBV19 and TRBJ1-2, reads DGGITQSPKYLFRKEGQNVTLSCEQNLNHDAMYWYRQDPGQGLRLIYYSQIVNDFQKGDIAEGYSVSREKKESFPLTVTSAQKNPTAFYLCASSIHTTTGPAGGYTFGSGTRLTVV.

J is TRBJ2-5 and V is TRBV5-1; D might be TRBD1 (7 bases). The V end was cut by 1 base, the J end by 4 bases, with 14 bases between. The CDR3 covers 15 residues. Germline lookup yields CDR1 SGHRS and CDR2 YFSETQ. In nucleotides, the CDR3 is TGCGCCAGCAGCTTGAGCTCCCAGGGGGGAGAGACCCAGTACTTC. Its translation: CASSLSSQGGETQYF.